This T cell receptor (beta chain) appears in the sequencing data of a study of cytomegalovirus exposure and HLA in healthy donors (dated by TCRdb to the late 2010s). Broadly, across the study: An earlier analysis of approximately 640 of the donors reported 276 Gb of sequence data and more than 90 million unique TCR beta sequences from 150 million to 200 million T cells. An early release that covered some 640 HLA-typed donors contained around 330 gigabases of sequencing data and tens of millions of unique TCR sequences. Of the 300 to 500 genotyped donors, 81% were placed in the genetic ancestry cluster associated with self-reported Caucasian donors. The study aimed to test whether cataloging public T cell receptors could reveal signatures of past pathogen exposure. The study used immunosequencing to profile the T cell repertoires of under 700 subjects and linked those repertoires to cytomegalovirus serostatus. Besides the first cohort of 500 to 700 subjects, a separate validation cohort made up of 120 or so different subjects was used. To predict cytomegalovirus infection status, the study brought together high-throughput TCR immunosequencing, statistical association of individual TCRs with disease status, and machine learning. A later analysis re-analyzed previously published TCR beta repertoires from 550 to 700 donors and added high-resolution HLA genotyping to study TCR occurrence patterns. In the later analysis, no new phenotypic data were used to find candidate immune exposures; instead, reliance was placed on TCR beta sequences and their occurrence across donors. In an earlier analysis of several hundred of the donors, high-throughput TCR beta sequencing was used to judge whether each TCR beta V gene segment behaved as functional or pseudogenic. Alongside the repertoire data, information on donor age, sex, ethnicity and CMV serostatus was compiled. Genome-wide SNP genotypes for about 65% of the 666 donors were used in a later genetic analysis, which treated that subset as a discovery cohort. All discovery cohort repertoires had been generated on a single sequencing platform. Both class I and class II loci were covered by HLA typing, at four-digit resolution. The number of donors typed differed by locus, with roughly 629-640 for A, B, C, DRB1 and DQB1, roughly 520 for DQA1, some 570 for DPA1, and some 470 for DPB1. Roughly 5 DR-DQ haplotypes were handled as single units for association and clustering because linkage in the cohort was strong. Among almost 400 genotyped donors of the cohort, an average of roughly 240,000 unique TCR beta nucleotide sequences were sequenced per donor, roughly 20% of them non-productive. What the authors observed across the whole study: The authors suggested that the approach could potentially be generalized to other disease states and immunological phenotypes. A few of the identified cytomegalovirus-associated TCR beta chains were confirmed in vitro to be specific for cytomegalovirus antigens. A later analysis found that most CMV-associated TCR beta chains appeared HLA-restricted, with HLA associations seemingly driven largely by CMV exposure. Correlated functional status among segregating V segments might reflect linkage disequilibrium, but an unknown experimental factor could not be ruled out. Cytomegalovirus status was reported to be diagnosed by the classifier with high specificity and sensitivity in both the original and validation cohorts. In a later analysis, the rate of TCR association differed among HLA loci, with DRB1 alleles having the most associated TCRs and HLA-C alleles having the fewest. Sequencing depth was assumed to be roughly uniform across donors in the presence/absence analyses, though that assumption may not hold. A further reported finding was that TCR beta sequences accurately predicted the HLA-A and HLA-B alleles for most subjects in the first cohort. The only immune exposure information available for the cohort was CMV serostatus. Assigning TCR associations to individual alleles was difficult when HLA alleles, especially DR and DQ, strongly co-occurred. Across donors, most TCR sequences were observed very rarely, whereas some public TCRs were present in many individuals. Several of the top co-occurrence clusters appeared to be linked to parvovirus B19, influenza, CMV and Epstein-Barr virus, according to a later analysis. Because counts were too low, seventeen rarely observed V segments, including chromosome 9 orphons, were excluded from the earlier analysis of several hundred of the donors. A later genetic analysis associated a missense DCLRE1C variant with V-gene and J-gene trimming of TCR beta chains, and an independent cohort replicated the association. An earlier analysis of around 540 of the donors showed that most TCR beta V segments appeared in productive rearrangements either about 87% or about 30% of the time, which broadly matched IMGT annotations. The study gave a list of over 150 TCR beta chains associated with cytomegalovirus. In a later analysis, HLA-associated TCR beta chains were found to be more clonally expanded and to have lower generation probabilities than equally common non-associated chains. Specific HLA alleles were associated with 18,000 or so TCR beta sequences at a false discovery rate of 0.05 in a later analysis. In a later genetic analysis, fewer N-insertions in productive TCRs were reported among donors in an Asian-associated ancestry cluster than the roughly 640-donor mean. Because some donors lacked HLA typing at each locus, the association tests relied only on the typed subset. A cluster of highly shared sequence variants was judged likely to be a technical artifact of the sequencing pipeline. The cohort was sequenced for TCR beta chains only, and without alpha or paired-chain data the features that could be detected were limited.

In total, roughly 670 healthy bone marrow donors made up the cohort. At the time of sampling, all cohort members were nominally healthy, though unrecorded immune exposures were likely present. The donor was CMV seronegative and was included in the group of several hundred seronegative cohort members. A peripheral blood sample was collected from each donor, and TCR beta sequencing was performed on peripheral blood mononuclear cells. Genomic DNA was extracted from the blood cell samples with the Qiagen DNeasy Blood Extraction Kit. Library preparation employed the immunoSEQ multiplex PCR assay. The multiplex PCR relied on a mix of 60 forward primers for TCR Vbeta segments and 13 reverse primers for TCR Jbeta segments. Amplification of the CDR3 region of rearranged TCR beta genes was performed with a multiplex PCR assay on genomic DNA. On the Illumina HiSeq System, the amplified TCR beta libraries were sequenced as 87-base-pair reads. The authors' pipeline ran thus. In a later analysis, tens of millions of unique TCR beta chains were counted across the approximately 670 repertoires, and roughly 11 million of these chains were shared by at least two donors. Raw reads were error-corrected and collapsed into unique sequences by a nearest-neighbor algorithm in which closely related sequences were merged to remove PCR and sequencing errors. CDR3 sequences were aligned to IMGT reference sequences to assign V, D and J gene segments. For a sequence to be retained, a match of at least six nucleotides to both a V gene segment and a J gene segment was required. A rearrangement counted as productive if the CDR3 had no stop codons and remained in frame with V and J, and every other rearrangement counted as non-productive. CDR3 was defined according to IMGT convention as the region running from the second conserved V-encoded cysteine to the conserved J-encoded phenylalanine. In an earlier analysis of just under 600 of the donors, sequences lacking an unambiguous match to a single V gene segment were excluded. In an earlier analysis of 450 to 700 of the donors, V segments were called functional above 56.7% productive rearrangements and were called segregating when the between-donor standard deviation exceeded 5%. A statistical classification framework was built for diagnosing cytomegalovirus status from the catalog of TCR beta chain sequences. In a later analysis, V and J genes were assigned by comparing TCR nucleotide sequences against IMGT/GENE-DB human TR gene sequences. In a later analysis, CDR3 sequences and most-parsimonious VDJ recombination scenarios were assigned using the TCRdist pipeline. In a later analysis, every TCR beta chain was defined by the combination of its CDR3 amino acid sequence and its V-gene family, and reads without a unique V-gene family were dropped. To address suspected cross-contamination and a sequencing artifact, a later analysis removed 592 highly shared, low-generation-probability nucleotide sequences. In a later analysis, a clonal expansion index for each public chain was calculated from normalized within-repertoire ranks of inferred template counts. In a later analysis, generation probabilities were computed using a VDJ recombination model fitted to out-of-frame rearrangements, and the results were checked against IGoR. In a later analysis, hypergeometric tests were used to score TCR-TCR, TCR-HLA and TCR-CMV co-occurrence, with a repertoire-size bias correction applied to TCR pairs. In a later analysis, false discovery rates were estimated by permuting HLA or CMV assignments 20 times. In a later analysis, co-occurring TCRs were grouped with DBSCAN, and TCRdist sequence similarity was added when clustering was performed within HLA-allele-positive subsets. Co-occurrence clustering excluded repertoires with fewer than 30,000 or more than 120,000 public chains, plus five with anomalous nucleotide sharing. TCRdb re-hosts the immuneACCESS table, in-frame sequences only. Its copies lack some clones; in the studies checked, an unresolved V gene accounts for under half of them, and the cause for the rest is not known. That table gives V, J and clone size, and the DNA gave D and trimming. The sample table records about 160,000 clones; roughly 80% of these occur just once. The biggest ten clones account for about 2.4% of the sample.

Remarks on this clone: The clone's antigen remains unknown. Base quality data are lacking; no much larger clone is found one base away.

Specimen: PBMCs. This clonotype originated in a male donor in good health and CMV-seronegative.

The CDR3 in this case is CASSLGLGQVITYEQYF. The nucleotide sequence reads as follows: TGTGCCAGCAGTTTGGGGCTAGGGCAGGTTATAACCTACGAGCAGTACTTC. This receptor chain uses TRBV28 and TRBJ2-5; TRBD1 is perhaps the D gene, given 5 matching bases. The assigned J gene may be wrong: the sequence end matches TRBJ2-7 better. The germline V gene yields MDHEN for CDR1 and SYDVKM for CDR2. Counted from cysteine to phenylalanine, this CDR3 has 17 amino acids. The CDR3 DNA has 51 bases and is translated from base 1.